The clone carrying this T cell receptor beta chain was counted at least ten times. Its antigen remains unknown. This sample stems from a study of T cell repertoires in cytomegalovirus infection. V was pared by 5 bases and J by 2 bases, with 4 bases of the junction left unmatched. CDR3 length equals 14 residues. The germline V gene has CDR1 SGHTA and CDR2 FQGNSA. TCRdb ran MiXCR on the reads and lists one entry per CDR3 protein. The sample lists hundreds of thousands of distinct CDR3 sequences; around 31% were seen once. The V call is TRBV7-2, the J call TRBJ2-3, with TRBD2 matching over 7 bases. The origin of this receptor is a human donor in good health (CMV status not recorded). Some clones in this sample may be carry-over from other donors' samples. The sequences come from cultured PBMCs, collected from culture after CMV antigen stimulation. In DNA, the CDR3 is TGTGCCAGCAGCCGGACTAGTTTCACAGATACGCAGTATTTT. It specifies CASSRTSFTDTQYF.